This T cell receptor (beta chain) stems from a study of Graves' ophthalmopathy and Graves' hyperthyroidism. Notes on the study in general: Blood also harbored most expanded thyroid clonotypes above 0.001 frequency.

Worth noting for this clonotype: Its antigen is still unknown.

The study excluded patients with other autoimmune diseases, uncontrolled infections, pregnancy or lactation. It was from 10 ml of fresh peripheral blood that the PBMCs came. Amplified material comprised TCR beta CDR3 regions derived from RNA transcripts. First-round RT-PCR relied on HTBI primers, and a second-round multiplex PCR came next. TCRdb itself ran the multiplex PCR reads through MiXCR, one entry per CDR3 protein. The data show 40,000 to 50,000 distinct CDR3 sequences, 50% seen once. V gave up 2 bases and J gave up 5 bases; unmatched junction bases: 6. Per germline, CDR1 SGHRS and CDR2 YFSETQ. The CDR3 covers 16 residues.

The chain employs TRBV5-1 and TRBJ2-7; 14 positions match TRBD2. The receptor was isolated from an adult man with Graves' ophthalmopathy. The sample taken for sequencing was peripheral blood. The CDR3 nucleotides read TGCGCCAGCAGCTTCAAGGGACTAGCGGGAGCCAACGAGCAGTACTTC. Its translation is CASSFKGLAGANEQYF.